This T cell receptor beta chain derives from a study of T cells in Graves' hyperthyroidism and ophthalmopathy. From germline, CDR1 is ENHRY and CDR2 SYGVKD. With 3 bases removed from V and 5 bases from J, the gap between germline ends came to 10 bases. This CDR3 region has 14 residues. Study results and limitations: Model predictions of ophthalmopathy came a median approximately 6.5 months before onset.

This clonotype was found many times. The target antigen is unknown. RNA transcripts gave rise to amplified TCR beta CDR3 regions. The study used the HTBI primer set for a first-round RT-PCR of the TCR CDR3. A single record per CDR3 protein comes from TCRdb applying MiXCR to the multiplex PCR reads. This sample has some 360,000 distinct CDR3 sequences; roughly 13% occur once, and the top ten carry 11%. The genes are TRBV10-3 and TRBJ2-2; no clear D. The receptor comes from a woman between 55 and 75 years old with Graves' hyperthyroidism. The sequenced material came from blood. The CDR3, as DNA: TGTGCCATCAGTGATGTGAACCCTACCGGGGAGCTGTTTTTT. Translated, it gives CAISDVNPTGELFF.